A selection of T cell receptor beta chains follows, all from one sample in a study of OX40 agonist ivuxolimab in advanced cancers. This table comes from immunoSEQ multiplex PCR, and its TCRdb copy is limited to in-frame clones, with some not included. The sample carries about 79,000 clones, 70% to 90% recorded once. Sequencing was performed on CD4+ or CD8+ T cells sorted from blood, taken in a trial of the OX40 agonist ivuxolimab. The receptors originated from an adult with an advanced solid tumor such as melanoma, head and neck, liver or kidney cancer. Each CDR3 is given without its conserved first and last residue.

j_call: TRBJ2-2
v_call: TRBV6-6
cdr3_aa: AGGGSEELF

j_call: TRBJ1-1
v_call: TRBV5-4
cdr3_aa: ASTTTAMNTEAF

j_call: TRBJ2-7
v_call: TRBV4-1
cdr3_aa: ASSQAADEQY

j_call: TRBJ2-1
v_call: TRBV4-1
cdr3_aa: ASSQGADSEQF

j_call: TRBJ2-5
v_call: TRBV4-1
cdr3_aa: ASSQGGAGLQETQY

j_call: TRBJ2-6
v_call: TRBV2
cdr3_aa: ASRRAATSGANVLT

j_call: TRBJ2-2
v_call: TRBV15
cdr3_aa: ATSSGGMDTGELF

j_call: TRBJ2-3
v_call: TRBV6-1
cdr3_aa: ASGPPGGRTDTQY

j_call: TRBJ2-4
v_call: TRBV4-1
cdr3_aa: ASKTRNIQY

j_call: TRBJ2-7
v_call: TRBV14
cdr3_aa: ASSQIPPPYEQY

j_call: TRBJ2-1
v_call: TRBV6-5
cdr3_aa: ASRGPEQQF

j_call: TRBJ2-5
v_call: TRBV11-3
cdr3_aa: ASSPGTGGTSWETQY

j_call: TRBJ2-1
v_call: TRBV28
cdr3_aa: ASSLTPSSRYNEQF

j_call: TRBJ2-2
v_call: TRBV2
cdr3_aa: ASSELAGFAGELF

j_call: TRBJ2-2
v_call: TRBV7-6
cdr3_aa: ASNPTPRGANTGELF

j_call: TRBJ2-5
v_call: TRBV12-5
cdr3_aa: ASAPPSGETQY

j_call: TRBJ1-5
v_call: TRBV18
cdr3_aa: ASSKTGANQPQH

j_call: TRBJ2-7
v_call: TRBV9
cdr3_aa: ASSVEGNPTYEQY

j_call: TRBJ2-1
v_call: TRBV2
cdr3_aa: ASTSGLALEQF

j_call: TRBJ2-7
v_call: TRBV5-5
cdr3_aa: ASSPQERATYEQY

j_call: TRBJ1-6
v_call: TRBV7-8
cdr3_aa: ASSLGNSPLH

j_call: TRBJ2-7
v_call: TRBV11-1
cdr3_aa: ASSLDLAGEFYEQY

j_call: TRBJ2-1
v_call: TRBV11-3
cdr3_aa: ASSHPRLAVNEQF

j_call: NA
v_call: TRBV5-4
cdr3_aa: ASRVTGESYEQY

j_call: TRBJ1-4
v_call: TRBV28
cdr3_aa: ASSFIGEGEKLF

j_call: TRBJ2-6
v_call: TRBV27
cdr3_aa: ASSPLSGSGANVLT

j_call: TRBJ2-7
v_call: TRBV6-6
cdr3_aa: ASSPRDSIYEQY

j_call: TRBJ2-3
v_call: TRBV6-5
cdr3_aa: ASSYRGGDADTQY

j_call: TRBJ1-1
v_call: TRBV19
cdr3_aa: ASSALGTWAF

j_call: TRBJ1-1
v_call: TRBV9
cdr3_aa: ASSSLGTEAF

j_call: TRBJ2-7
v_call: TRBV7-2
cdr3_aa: ASSRGDGYEQY

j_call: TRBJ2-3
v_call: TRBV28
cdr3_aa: ASSRFRTSGTDTQY

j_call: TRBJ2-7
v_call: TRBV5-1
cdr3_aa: ASNRDRVGSYEQY

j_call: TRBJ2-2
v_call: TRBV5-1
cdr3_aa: ASSLKQQNTGELF

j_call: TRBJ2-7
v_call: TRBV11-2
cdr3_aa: ASSLVHEQY

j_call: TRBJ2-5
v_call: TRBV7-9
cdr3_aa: ASRRSGRAGETQY

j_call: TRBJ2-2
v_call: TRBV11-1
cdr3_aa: ASSSRDRARSGELF

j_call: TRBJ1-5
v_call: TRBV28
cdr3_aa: ASSLGRVDQPQH

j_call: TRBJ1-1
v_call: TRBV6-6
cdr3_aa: ASSTGKAF

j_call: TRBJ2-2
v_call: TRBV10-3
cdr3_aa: AIRDRGLNTGELF

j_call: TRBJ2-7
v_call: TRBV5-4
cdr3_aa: ASSYNQGLGYEQY